This T cell receptor (beta chain) stems from a study of cytomegalovirus exposure and HLA in healthy donors. Across the whole study: Membership in the Caucasian-associated ancestry cluster was found for 81% of approximately 430 genotyped donors.

Study observations and caveats: Altogether, 160 or so TCR beta chains were recorded as cytomegalovirus-associated. Trimming of TCR beta V- and J-genes showed a link, identified in a later analysis, to a missense DCLRE1C variant.

Primers: 60 Vbeta forward and 13 Jbeta reverse. Some clones are missing from TCRdb's copy, which holds only in-frame ones; the method was immunoSEQ multiplex PCR. Among approximately 140,000 clones listed, around 85% were seen once. About this clone itself: The antigen is not known.

CDR1 SGHDN and CDR2 FVKESK come from the germline V gene. CDR3 size: 15 residues. Trimming removed 3 bases at V and 3 bases at J, with 13 bases between. This sequence originates from a man aged 35 to 55 in good health and CMV-seropositive. The chain recombines TRBV14 with TRBJ2-3; possible D gene TRBD1, 6 bases. Input material: PBMCs. As DNA, the CDR3 is TGTGCCAGCAGCCACTTCCTTACAGGGACAGATACGCAGTATTTT. Encoded protein: CASSHFLTGTDTQYF.